Presented here are 8 T cell receptor beta chains from one specimen sequenced in a study of cytomegalovirus exposure and HLA in healthy donors. Use of 60 Vbeta and 13 Jbeta primers characterized the PCR. TCRdb's copy holds only in-frame clones and misses some; the assay was immunoSEQ multiplex PCR. In total, the table holds about 96,000 clones. What was sequenced was PBMCs. Receptors originate from a woman aged 30 to 39 in good health and CMV-seronegative.

The chain has TRBV19 and TRBJ1-1; D perhaps matches TRBD1 (5 bases). V lost 2 bases and J 6 bases, leaving 7 bases between the germline ends. The V gene's germline CDR1 is LNHDA and CDR2 SQIVND (reference sequence). The CDR3 is 12 amino acids. The CDR3 sequence: CASSIKGAEAFF. DNA of the CDR3: TGTGCCAGTAGTATAAAAGGGGCTGAAGCTTTCTTT.

The chain combines TRBV2 with TRBJ2-1; TRBD2 matches 10 bases. From germline, CDR1 is SNHLY and CDR2 FYNNEI. V dropped 4 bases and J dropped 9; count of bases not matched to a gene: 6. The CDR3 contains 14 residues. The CDR3 sequence is CASSAPLAGVEQFF. The CDR3 region has the DNA TGTGCCAGCAGTGCCCCGCTAGCGGGAGTTGAGCAGTTCTTC.

The chain has TRBV7-3 and TRBJ2-3; the match to TRBD2 covers 8 bases. The CDR3 loop spans 15 amino acids. V was pared by 5 bases and J by 1 base, with 5 bases of the junction left unmatched. Germline V gives CDR1 SGHTA, CDR2 FQGTGA. CDR3 protein: CASSPMRGGTDTQYF. The CDR3 DNA follows: TGTGCCAGCAGCCCCATGCGGGGGGGCACAGATACGCAGTATTTT.

The chain has TRBV14 and TRBJ1-1; D not resolved. This CDR3 region has 16 residues. CDR1 and CDR2 (germline): SGHDN, FVKESK. Trimming pared 0 bases from V and 0 bases from J, leaving 11 bases between. CDR3 protein: CASSQDNGLVNTEAFF. CDR3 sequence (DNA): TGTGCCAGCAGCCAAGATAACGGACTGGTGAACACTGAAGCTTTCTTT.

The chain couples TRBV12-5 to TRBJ2-5; 7 nucleotides match TRBD1. Germline CDR1 is LGHNT and CDR2 is FRNRAP. V dropped 0 bases and J dropped 5; count of bases not matched to a gene: 15. The CDR3 runs 18 residues. CDR3: CASGLVEARQGARETQYF. In DNA form, the CDR3 reads TGTGCTAGTGGTTTGGTAGAGGCCCGACAGGGTGCAAGGGAGACCCAGTACTTC.

The gene calls are TRBV7-9 and TRBJ1-4, with 9 bases fitting TRBD1. The CDR3 covers 15 residues. Germline V lookup: CDR1 SEHNR, CDR2 FQNEAQ (reference sequence). V lost 5 bases and J lost 8; bases outside the gene matches: 9. The CDR3 loop is CASSPQGQGREKLFF. The CDR3 region has the DNA TGTGCCAGCAGCCCCCAGGGACAGGGTAGGGAAAAACTGTTTTTT.

V is TRBV6-5 and J is TRBJ1-2; 7 bases are shared with TRBD1. The V segment lost 5 bases and the J segment 3 bases; nucleotides outside the gene matches: 3. The CDR3 is 13 amino acids. Germline loops: CDR1 MNHEY, CDR2 SVGAGI. The CDR3 nucleotides are TGTGCCAGCAGTGCCGGGACAGACTATGGCTACACCTTC. Protein: CASSAGTDYGYTF.

The V call is TRBV15, the J call TRBJ1-2; 9 nucleotides agree with TRBD1. This CDR3 is built from 14 residues. V shed 3 bases and J 6 bases; nucleotides not matched to a gene: 5. Germline V lookup: CDR1 LNHNV, CDR2 YYDKDF (reference sequence). The CDR3 is CATSSQQGADGYTF. The CDR3 region has the DNA TGTGCCACCAGCAGCCAACAGGGGGCCGATGGCTACACCTTC.